One and the same sample provided the 25 T cell receptor beta chains below, sequenced in a study of vaccination and CD4 T cells after COVID-19. Which antigens these TCRs recognize remains unknown. Treatment denoted: approximately 11-day PBMC culture with coronavirus spike peptide pools or control peptides (ViraFEST assay). With the Oncomine TCR Beta short-read assay, DNA from cultured CD4+ T cells was sequenced. From the PCR reads, TCRdb called clonotypes with MiXCR, one entry per CDR3 protein. The data show around 21,000 distinct CDR3 sequences, less than 50% seen once. The starting material was CD4+ T cells from blood, cultured in vitro, obtained after SARS-CoV-2 vaccination. These receptors all stem from a human donor who had recovered from COVID-19.

This rearrangement joins TRBV7-9 to TRBJ2-7; 11 nucleotides agree with TRBD2. After removal of 5 bases from V and 5 bases from J, the junction contained 14 bases not matched to a gene. Germline CDR1 and CDR2: SEHNR and FQNEAQ (reference sequence). The CDR3 spans 17 residues. CDR3 nucleotide sequence: TGTGCCAGCAGCGTCCTTGGGACTAGCGGAAGGGTCCACGAGCAGTACTTC. It is translated as CASSVLGTSGRVHEQYF.

This clonotype was observed a few times. Written as DNA, the CDR3 is TGTGCCAGCAGCTTAGACAGGACAGGGGGCCGATATGGCTACACCTTC. The encoded protein is CASSLDRTGGRYGYTF. This chain joins TRBV7-2 and TRBJ1-2; 11 bases agree with TRBD1. The CDR3 covers 16 residues. The J segment lost 5 bases and the V segment lost 1 base, leaving 6 bases of the junction unmatched. CDR1 is SGHTA and CDR2 is FQGNSA in the germline V gene.

The rearrangement links TRBV24-1 to TRBJ2-1; TRBD2 might be the D (6 bases). Deletions cut 3 bases from V and 5 bases from J, with 16 bases between. Germline lookup yields CDR1 KGHDR and CDR2 SFDVKD. This CDR3 is 16 amino acids long. CDR3 bases: TGTGCCACCAGTGATCCCGGGACTGAATTTCACAATGAGCAGTTCTTC. Translated, it gives CATSDPGTEFHNEQFF.

There are a few counts of this clonotype. This chain connects TRBV24-1 to TRBJ2-3; 8 nucleotides agree with TRBD1. Per the germline V gene, CDR1 is KGHDR and CDR2 is SFDVKD. This CDR3 has 14 amino acids. Losses at the gene ends were 4 bases for V and 1 base for J; bases not matched to a gene: 0. The CDR3 nucleotides read TGTGCCACCAGTGAGACAGGGGGCACAGATACGCAGTATTTT. Translation: CATSETGGTDTQYF.

This clonotype showed up just a few times. V and J are TRBV6-1 and TRBJ1-1, with D unclear. Germline V gives CDR1 MNHNS, CDR2 SASEGT. The V and J ends lost 5 bases and 2 bases respectively, with 15 bases between them. This CDR3 has 15 amino acids. The CDR3: CASSTRVGQNTEAFF. The CDR3 DNA reads as TGTGCCAGCAGTACCCGCGTGGGCCAAAACACTGAAGCTTTCTTT.

The chain uses TRBV28 and TRBJ1-6; TRBD1 agrees at 8 bases. With V trimmed by 6 bases and J by 11 bases, 12 bases remained unmatched. Germline CDR1 MDHEN, CDR2 SYDVKM. This CDR3 is 15 amino acids long. The CDR3 sequence is CASREKDRARAPLHF. Written as DNA, the CDR3 is TGTGCCAGCAGAGAAAAGGACAGGGCAAGGGCACCCCTCCACTTT.

This clonotype occurred once. The chain links TRBV4-2 to TRBJ2-1; D might be TRBD1 (5 bases). V dropped 1 base and J dropped 12 bases, with 16 bases sitting between them. Germline V gives CDR1 LGHNA, CDR2 YNFKEQ. CDR3 size: 14 residues. The DNA for the CDR3 is TGTGCCAGCAGCCAAGTCGCAATGGGGCACGGGCAGTTCTTC. Translation gives CASSQVAMGHGQFF.

The chain employs TRBV7-2 and TRBJ1-2; TRBD1 agrees at 7 bases. Germline values: CDR1 SGHTA, CDR2 FQGNSA. The CDR3 loop spans 14 amino acids. Germline trimming cut 5 bases from V and 7 bases from J; bases unmatched to any gene: 10. The CDR3 DNA sequence: TGTGCCAGCAGCCCATCAGGGGGGGCTGGTGGCTACACCTTC. Protein product: CASSPSGGAGGYTF.

The chain employs TRBV6-5 and TRBJ1-5; D remains ambiguous. Trimming took 0 bases from V and 3 from J, leaving 12 bases between them. The CDR3 length is 16 residues. Germline V gene lookup returns CDR1 MNHEY and CDR2 SVGAGI. Written as DNA, the CDR3 is TGTGCCAGCAGTTACTCGTGGAGCGGGGACAATCAGCCCCAGCATTTT. It yields the protein CASSYSWSGDNQPQHF.

This clonotype has a handful of counts. The chain uses TRBV6-5 and TRBJ1-6; TRBD1 is a possible D gene (5 bases). Per germline, CDR1 MNHEY and CDR2 SVGAGI. The CDR3 covers 16 residues. V shed 4 bases and J shed 0 bases, with 10 bases lying between them. The CDR3 protein is CASSLQGSSYNSPLHF. CDR3 coding DNA: TGTGCCAGCAGTTTGCAGGGTAGCTCCTATAATTCACCCCTCCACTTT.

This clonotype appeared once. The rearrangement joins TRBV5-3 to TRBJ1-2; TRBD1 is a possible D gene (6 bases). Being an ORF, TRBV5-3 has a function that is uncertain. The CDR3 sequence is 16 residues long. Trimming shortened V by 4 bases and J by 6 bases, and 22 bases separated the two germline ends. The CDR3: CARSRYTKQGGDGYTF. CDR3 coding DNA: TGTGCCAGAAGCCGATACACAAAACAGGGAGGGGATGGCTACACCTTC.

Written as DNA, the CDR3 is TGCGCCAGCAGCCAAGAAAGGGCCAGGGGTGGGTATGGCTACACCTTC. The encoded protein is CASSQERARGGYGYTF. The rearrangement uses TRBV4-3 and TRBJ1-2; the D gene is possibly TRBD1 (6 bases). V was clipped by 0 bases and J by 5 bases, with 16 bases between them. The CDR3 runs to 16 residues. Germline assignment: CDR1 LGHNA and CDR2 YSLEER.

CDR3 in amino acids: CAISESGPMNTEAFF. The CDR3 coding sequence is TGTGCCATCAGTGAGTCGGGACCGATGAACACTGAAGCTTTCTTT. The chain is built from TRBV10-3 and TRBJ1-1; a weak D match, TRBD1 (5 bases). The germline V gene has CDR1 ENHRY and CDR2 SYGVKD. Trimming left V 0 bases short and J 0 bases short, with 8 bases between. This CDR3 comprises 15 residues.

A few counts support this clonotype. The chain recombines TRBV15 with TRBJ1-2, with D possibly being TRBD1 (5 bases). The CDR3 spans 15 residues. The V gene lost 2 bases and the J gene lost 4 bases, with 14 bases spanning the gap. The V gene's germline CDR1 is LNHNV and CDR2 YYDKDF (reference sequence). The CDR3 is CATSRTDNTIYGYTF. The CDR3 bases are TGTGCCACCAGCAGAACGGACAATACCATCTATGGCTACACCTTC. The full variable domain, completed using reference TRBV15 and TRBJ1-2, is DAMVIQNPRYQVTQFGKPVTLSCSQTLNHNVMYWYQQKSSQAPKLLFHYYDKDFNNEADTPDNFQSRRPNTSFCFLDIRSPGLGDTAMYLCATSRTDNTIYGYTFGSGTRLTVV.

The chain couples TRBV12-3 or TRBV12-4 to TRBJ2-5; no firm D call. The CDR3 is made up of 11 amino acids. V was pared by 3 bases and J by 8 bases, with 7 bases between. The CDR3 sequence is CASSLGNTQYF. The CDR3 DNA is TGTGCCAGCAGTTTGGGAAATACCCAGTACTTC.

This clonotype was recorded a few times. The chain uses TRBV19 and TRBJ1-5, with a weak D call TRBD1 (6 bases). Germline V gene data show CDR1 as LNHDA and CDR2 as SQIVND (reference sequence). The CDR3 contains 16 residues. Trimming shortened V by 3 bases and J by 5 bases, and 17 bases separated the two germline ends. The CDR3 reads CASSIRRGGRYQPQHF. Written as DNA, the CDR3 is TGTGCCAGTAGTATCAGACGAGGGGGGCGTTATCAGCCCCAGCATTTT.

This chain uses TRBV6-1 with TRBJ1-6; D perhaps matches TRBD1 (5 bases). Trimming pared 8 bases from V and 7 bases from J, leaving 15 bases between. The CDR3 spans 14 residues. Germline V gene data show CDR1 as MNHNS and CDR2 as SASEGT. The CDR3 is CASQAWGGNSPLHF. CDR3 bases: TGTGCCAGCCAAGCGTGGGGGGGGAATTCACCCCTCCACTTT.

This chain connects TRBV6-5 to TRBJ2-3, with D perhaps TRBD1 or TRBD2 (5 bases each). CDR1 is MNHEY and CDR2 is SVGAGI in the germline V gene. Trimming cost V 2 bases and J 1 base, with 22 bases left between them. The CDR3 contains 19 residues. The CDR3 sequence: CASSYGFLGDLRGTDTQYF. The CDR3 DNA follows: TGTGCCAGCAGTTACGGTTTTCTCGGGGACCTCCGGGGCACAGATACGCAGTATTTT.

The rearrangement joins TRBV20-1 to TRBJ1-3; 7 bases align to TRBD1. Germline loops: CDR1 DFQATT, CDR2 SNEGSKA (reference sequence). The CDR3 consists of 16 residues. Trimming cost V 2 bases and J 0 bases; bases outside gene matches: 7. The CDR3 coding sequence is TGCAGTGCTAGAAGGACAGGCTCCCCCTCTGGAAACACCATATATTTT. It translates to CSARRTGSPSGNTIYF.

This clonotype was seen a handful of times. The genes are TRBV7-9 and TRBJ2-7; D uncertain. The V end lost 1 base, the J end lost 0 bases, and 10 bases lay between the germline ends. The CDR3 is made up of 15 amino acids. Germline-derived CDR1 and CDR2 are SEHNR and FQNEAQ (reference sequence). Here the CDR3 DNA reads TGTGCCAGCAGCTTAGAAGGAGCTGGCTCCTACGAGCAGTACTTC. Residues: CASSLEGAGSYEQYF.

A single count supports this clonotype. The rearrangement joins TRBV12-3 or TRBV12-4 to TRBJ1-2, with D possibly matching TRBD1 (5 bases). This CDR3 is built from 15 residues. V dropped 3 bases and J dropped 3 bases, with 14 bases sitting between them. In DNA, the CDR3 is TGTGCCAGCAGTTTTGGTAGAAGGGGCTACTATGGCTACACCTTC. This sequence encodes CASSFGRRGYYGYTF.

This clonotype was observed a few times. This sequence joins TRBV11-3 and TRBJ2-7; TRBD2 agrees at 11 bases. The germline gives CDR1 SGHNT, CDR2 YENEEA. The trim removed 5 bases at V and 9 bases at J, leaving 12 bases unmatched. The CDR3 runs 15 residues. CDR3 bases: TGTGCCAGCAGCCAGGGACTAGCGGAAGGTACGGGGCAGTACTTC. It translates to CASSQGLAEGTGQYF. Together with reference TRBV11-3 and TRBJ2-7, the CDR3 gives the full variable domain: EAGVVQSPRYKIIEKKQPVAFWCNPISGHNTLYWYLQNLGQGPELLIRYENEEAVDDSQLPKDRFSAERLKGVDSTLKIQPAELGDSAVYLCASSQGLAEGTGQYFGPGTRLTVT.

This rearrangement joins TRBV7-6 to TRBJ1-2, with 8 bases fitting TRBD1. CDR3 length equals 14 residues. Germline values: CDR1 SGHVS, CDR2 FNYEAQ. Trimming removed 0 bases from V and 8 bases from J; junction bases left unmatched: 5. The CDR3 DNA reads TGTGCCAGCAGCTTAGCGCAGGGGGCGAACGGCTACACCTTC. As protein: CASSLAQGANGYTF. Full variable domain (rest looked up from reference TRBV7-6 and TRBJ1-2): GAGVSQSPRYKVTKRGQDVALRCDPISGHVSLYWYRQALGQGPEFLTYFNYEAQQDKSGLPNDRFSAERPEGSISTLTIQRTEQRDSAMYRCASSLAQGANGYTFGSGTRLTVV.

This clonotype occurred a few times. The J gene is TRBJ2-7, the V gene TRBV20-1; possible D gene TRBD2, 6 bases. This CDR3 spans 17 amino acids. V lost 5 bases, J lost 3 bases, and 26 bases lay in between. Germline V lookup: CDR1 DFQATT, CDR2 SNEGSKA (reference sequence). The CDR3 sequence is CSALAGVKRAIDYEQYF. CDR3 nucleotide sequence: TGCAGTGCTTTAGCAGGCGTTAAGCGGGCGATCGACTACGAGCAGTACTTC.

The chain couples TRBV4-2 to TRBJ2-7; perhaps TRBD1 as D (6 bases). CDR3 length equals 15 residues. Looked up from germline, CDR1 is LGHNA and CDR2 is YNFKEQ. The V gene lost 1 base and the J gene lost 2 bases, with 12 bases spanning the gap. CDR3 DNA: TGTGCCAGCAGCCAAGCCCAGGGGCCAGCCTACGAGCAGTACTTC. Translated: CASSQAQGPAYEQYF.